This passage covers 3 T cell receptor beta chains from one sample sequenced in a study of T cells in Graves' hyperthyroidism and ophthalmopathy. Amplified TCR beta CDR3 regions derived from RNA transcripts. HTBI primers drove first-round RT-PCR of the TCR CDR3. A single record per CDR3 protein comes from TCRdb applying MiXCR to the multiplex PCR reads. This sample has about 600,000 distinct CDR3 sequences, with roughly 15% found just once. Sample: blood. Receptors were obtained from a woman aged 45-65 years with Graves' ophthalmopathy.

The rearrangement links TRBV4-1 to TRBJ1-4, with D unresolved. The germline CDR1 and CDR2 sequences are MGHRA and YSYEKL. The germline V and J ends were trimmed by 1 base and 8 bases, with 11 bases remaining between them. The CDR3 has 14 residues. CDR3 nucleotide sequence: TGCGCCAGCAGCCAAGGAGGGCTAAGGGAAAAACTGTTTTTT. Protein: CASSQGGLREKLFF.

This clonotype was counted at least ten times. This rearrangement joins TRBV19 to TRBJ1-1; perhaps TRBD1 as D (5 bases). This CDR3 comprises 17 residues. Trimming removed 5 bases from V and 0 bases from J, with 19 bases in between. Per germline, CDR1 LNHDA and CDR2 SQIVND (reference sequence). The CDR3 region has the DNA TGTGCCAGTAGTCGCACCTACCGGGACGGATTGAACACTGAAGCTTTCTTT. Its translation: CASSRTYRDGLNTEAFF.

The V and J genes are TRBV6-5 and TRBJ1-5; TRBD1 agrees at 7 bases. CDR3 length: 13 amino acids. The J segment lost 12 bases and the V segment lost 2 bases, leaving 7 bases of the junction unmatched. Germline V gene data show CDR1 as MNHEY and CDR2 as SVGAGI. The CDR3 bases are TGTGCCAGCAGTTACATGGGGACAGCCCTCCAGCATTTT. Translated: CASSYMGTALQHF.